The 4 T cell receptor beta chains below were found in one sample sequenced in a study of tissue T cells after allogeneic stem cell transplantation. The method was immunoSEQ multiplex PCR; TCRdb's version includes in-frame clones alone and lacks a portion of them. Of tens of thousands of clones in the sample, 92% were seen once. The material sequenced was blood, taken before transplantation. The receptors derive from a woman between 35 and 75 years old who later had graft-versus-host disease after an allogeneic stem cell transplant.

V and J are TRBV19 and TRBJ1-2; TRBD1 might be the D (5 bases). This CDR3 has 15 residues. Deletions cut 5 bases from V and 4 bases from J, with 17 bases between. Germline V gene lookup returns CDR1 LNHDA and CDR2 SQIVND (reference sequence). The CDR3 DNA reads TGTGCCAGTAGTGCCAGAGAAGGGGCAGGCTATGGCTACACCTTC. This codes for CASSAREGAGYGYTF.

The chain combines TRBV19 with TRBJ1-5, with D possibly matching TRBD1 (5 bases). CDR3 length: 15 amino acids. CDR1 and CDR2 (germline): LNHDA, SQIVND (reference sequence). The V gene lost 10 bases and the J gene lost 6 bases, with 22 bases spanning the gap. CDR3 in DNA: TGTGCCACAGTAATGTCGGCAGGGAGTCCTCAGCCCCAGCATTTT. It is translated as CATVMSAGSPQPQHF.

The chain couples TRBV27 to TRBJ2-1, with TRBD2 as a possible D gene (5 bases). This CDR3 has 14 amino acids. CDR1 is MNHEY, CDR2 SMNVEV, per germline (reference sequence). V lost 0 bases, J lost 8 bases, and 11 bases lay in between. DNA for the CDR3: TGTGCCAGCAGTTTATCTGTAGCGTCGGATGAGCAGTTCTTC. Translated: CASSLSVASDEQFF.

This clone was detected once. This chain connects TRBV4-3 to TRBJ2-3, with D perhaps matching TRBD1 (6 bases). The CDR3 has 16 residues. Germline CDR1 and CDR2: LGHNA and YSLEER. Trimming stripped 0 bases from V and 2 bases from J, with 12 bases between. Here the CDR3 DNA reads TGCGCCAGCAGCCAAGATATGAGACAGGACACAGATACGCAGTATTTT. It codes for CASSQDMRQDTDTQYF.